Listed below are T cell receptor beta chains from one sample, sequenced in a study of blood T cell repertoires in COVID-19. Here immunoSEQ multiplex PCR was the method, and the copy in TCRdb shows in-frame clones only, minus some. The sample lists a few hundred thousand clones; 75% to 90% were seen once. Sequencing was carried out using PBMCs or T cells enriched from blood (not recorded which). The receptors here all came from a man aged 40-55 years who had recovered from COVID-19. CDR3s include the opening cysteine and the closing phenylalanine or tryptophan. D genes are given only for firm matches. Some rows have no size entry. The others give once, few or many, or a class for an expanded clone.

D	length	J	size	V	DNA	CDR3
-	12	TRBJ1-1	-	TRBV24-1	TGTGCCACCGCATCTAGTAACACTGAAGCTTTCTTT	CATASSNTEAFF
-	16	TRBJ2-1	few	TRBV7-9	TGTGCCAGCAGCTCCCCTAGGGGGAAGGGCTACAATGAGCAGTTCTTC	CASSSPRGKGYNEQFF
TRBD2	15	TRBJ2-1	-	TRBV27	TGTGCCAGCAGTTTAGCGGGAGGAGCTTGGAATGAGCAGTTCTTC	CASSLAGGAWNEQFF
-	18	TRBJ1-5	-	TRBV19	TGTGCCAGTAGTATAGAAGGGGTCCCCGCCTATGGCAATCAGCCCCAGCATTTT	CASSIEGVPAYGNQPQHF
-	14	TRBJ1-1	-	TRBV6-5	TGTGCCAGCAGTTATAGTATTACGAACACTGAAGCTTTCTTT	CASSYSITNTEAFF
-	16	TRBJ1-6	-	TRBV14	TGTGCCAGTACCTTCGTCAGGACAGAATATAATTCACCCCTCCACTTT	CASTFVRTEYNSPLHF
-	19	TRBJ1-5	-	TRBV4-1	TGCGCCAGCAGCACCCCGGGGGAGGGTTATATCCGAGGCAATCAGCCCCAGCATTTT	CASSTPGEGYIRGNQPQHF
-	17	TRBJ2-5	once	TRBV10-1	TGCGCCAGCAGTGATTCTTCGCGGGCCAGCCCCCAAGAGACCCAGTACTTC	CASSDSSRASPQETQYF
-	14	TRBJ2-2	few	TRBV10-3	TGTGCCATCCGCGGGGCTTCGAACACCGGGGAGCTGTTTTTT	CAIRGASNTGELFF
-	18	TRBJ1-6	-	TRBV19	TGTGCCAGTAGTATTAGACAGGCCCGGAGCTCCTATAATTCACCCCTCCACTTT	CASSIRQARSSYNSPLHF
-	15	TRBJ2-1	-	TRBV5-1	TGCGCCAGCAGCTTGGAAACGGGGACCTACAATGAGCAGTTCTTC	CASSLETGTYNEQFF